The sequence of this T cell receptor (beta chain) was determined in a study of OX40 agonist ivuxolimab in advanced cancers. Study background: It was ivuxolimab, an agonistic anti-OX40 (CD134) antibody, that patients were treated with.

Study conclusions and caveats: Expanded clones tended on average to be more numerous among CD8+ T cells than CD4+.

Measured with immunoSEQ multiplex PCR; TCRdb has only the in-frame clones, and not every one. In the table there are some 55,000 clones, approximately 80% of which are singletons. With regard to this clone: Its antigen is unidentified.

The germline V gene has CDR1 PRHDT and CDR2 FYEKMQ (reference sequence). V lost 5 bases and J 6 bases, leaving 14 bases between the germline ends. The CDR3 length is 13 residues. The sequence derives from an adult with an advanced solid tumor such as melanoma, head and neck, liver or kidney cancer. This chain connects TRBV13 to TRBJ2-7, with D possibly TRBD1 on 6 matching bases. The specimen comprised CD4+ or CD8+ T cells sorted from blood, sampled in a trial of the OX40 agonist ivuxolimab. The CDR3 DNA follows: TGTGCCAGCAGCCCTCGGAGAGGGGGCGAGCAGTACTTC. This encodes CASSPRRGGEQYF.